The T cell receptor (beta chain) under discussion was sequenced for a study of beta chain features in type 1 diabetes. Trimming left V 5 bases short and J 5 bases short, with 15 bases between. The CDR3 is 14 amino acids. Germline CDR1 SEHNR, CDR2 FQNEAQ (reference sequence). Notes on the study in general: Among type 1 diabetes patients, VDJ junctions had fewer insertions and more deletions. Type 1 diabetes patients had moderately but significantly shorter TCRB CDR3s in all four CD4+ subsets.

Since all of the isolated RNA was reverse transcribed, expressed TCRB transcripts were what got sequenced. The study sequenced naive, central memory and regulatory T cell samples to an average of about 3.5 million reads. Libraries were prepared by immunoSEQ multiplex PCR; TCRdb keeps only in-frame clonotypes and omits some of them. The sample records some 110,000 clones, roughly 15% being singletons. This clone has just a few counts. Its antigen is unknown. The source material was central memory CD4+ T cells from blood. This clonotype was sampled from a man aged 25 to 40 with type 1 diabetes. This chain joins TRBV7-9 and TRBJ1-2; tentatively, D is TRBD1 (5 bases). The CDR3 protein is CASSLDRSGYGYTF. CDR3 coding DNA: TGTGCCAGCAGCCTCGACAGAAGTGGTTATGGCTACACCTTC.